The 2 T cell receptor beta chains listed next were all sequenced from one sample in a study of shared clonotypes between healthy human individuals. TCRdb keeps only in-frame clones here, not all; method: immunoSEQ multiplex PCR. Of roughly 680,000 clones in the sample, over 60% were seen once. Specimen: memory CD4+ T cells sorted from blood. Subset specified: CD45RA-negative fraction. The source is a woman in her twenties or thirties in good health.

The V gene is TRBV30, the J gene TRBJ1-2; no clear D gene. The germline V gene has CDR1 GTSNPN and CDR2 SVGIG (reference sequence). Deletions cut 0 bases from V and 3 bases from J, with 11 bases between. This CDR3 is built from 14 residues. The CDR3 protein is CAWSVMGTDYGYTF. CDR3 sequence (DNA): TGTGCCTGGAGTGTCATGGGAACTGACTATGGCTACACCTTC.

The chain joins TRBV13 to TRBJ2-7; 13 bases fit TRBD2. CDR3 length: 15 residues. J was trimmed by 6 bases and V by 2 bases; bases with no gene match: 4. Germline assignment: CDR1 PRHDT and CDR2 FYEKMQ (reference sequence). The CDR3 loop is CASSLTGLAGSEQYF. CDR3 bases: TGTGCCAGCAGCTTAACGGGACTAGCGGGATCCGAGCAGTACTTC.